The 30 T cell receptor beta chains given below trace back to one sample, sequenced in a study of blood T cells in healthy people across ages. PCR was performed a second time for about 6 to 12 cycles using a sample-barcoded 5' primer and a J-beta primer mix. MiXCR, run by TCRdb on the 5' RACE reads, gives a single entry per CDR3 protein. The table lists approximately 800,000 distinct CDR3 sequences, about 62% of them singletons, with roughly 22% in the top ten. The sequencing input was blood. The receptors here all came from a man aged 30 to 39 in good health.

The sample holds a few counts of this clonotype. This chain joins TRBV29-1 and TRBJ2-1, with TRBD1 as a possible D gene (6 bases). The tail of the sequence fits TRBJ2-7 better, so the J call may be wrong. CDR3 length: 12 amino acids. Germline assignment: CDR1 SQVTM and CDR2 ANQGSEA. CDR3 sequence (DNA): TGCAGCGTTGCAAGACAGGACAATGAGCAGTACTTC. Translation gives CSVARQDNEQYF.

This clonotype was observed a few times. The gene calls are TRBV7-9 and TRBJ1-2; a possible D gene is TRBD1 (6 bases). Trimming cost V 5 bases and J 4 bases, with 23 bases left between them. The CDR3 spans 17 residues. Looked up from germline, CDR1 is SEHNR and CDR2 is FQNEAQ (reference sequence). The CDR3 loop reads CASSINAKGGHLYGYTF. The DNA for the CDR3 is TGTGCCAGCAGCATAAATGCGAAGGGGGGACACCTCTATGGCTACACCTTC.

The J gene is TRBJ2-5, the V gene TRBV20-1; 7 bases are shared with TRBD2. Unmatched junction bases numbered 9, after V lost 6 bases and J lost 5 bases. Germline V gene data show CDR1 as DFQATT and CDR2 as SNEGSKA (reference sequence). The CDR3 spans 13 residues. The CDR3 nucleotides are TGCAGTGCCAATTATGGGGGAGGGGAGACCCAGTACTTC. Encoded protein: CSANYGGGETQYF.

The chain links TRBV7-2 to TRBJ1-2; D not certain. Germline V lookup: CDR1 SGHTA, CDR2 FQGNSA. The CDR3 is 14 residues long. V was cut by 1 base and J by 1 base, with 7 bases left in between. The CDR3 loop is CASSLGDINYGYTF. The CDR3 DNA is TGTGCCAGCAGCTTAGGAGACATTAACTATGGCTACACCTTC.

The chain uses TRBV12-3 or TRBV12-4 and TRBJ2-1; TRBD2 agrees at 12 bases. The V gene end was trimmed by 4 bases and the J gene end by 5 bases; junction bases not matched to a gene: 9. This CDR3 comprises 17 residues. The CDR3 DNA reads as TGTGCCAGCAGTTCGCGACTAGCGGGAGTTCTAGACAATGAGCAGTTCTTC. Translating it yields CASSSRLAGVLDNEQFF.

The chain has TRBV5-4 and TRBJ2-7; D not resolved. CDR3 length equals 12 residues. Germline V gives CDR1 SGHNT, CDR2 YYREEE (reference sequence). Deletions cut 5 bases from V and 2 bases from J, with 8 bases between. Here the CDR3 reads CASSRDTYEQYF. The CDR3 DNA reads as TGTGCCAGCAGTCGCGACACCTACGAGCAGTACTTC.

The sample holds a few counts of this clonotype. This chain links TRBV10-3 with TRBJ1-2; tentative D call: TRBD1 (5 bases). This CDR3 has 14 amino acids. Germline V gene data show CDR1 as ENHRY and CDR2 as SYGVKD. V lost 0 bases and J 8 bases, leaving 13 bases between the germline ends. The CDR3 DNA sequence: TGTGCCATCAGTGAGTCAAAAGGGGAGAACGGCTACACCTTC. Its translation: CAISESKGENGYTF.

This clonotype was found a few times. V usage is TRBV27 and J usage is TRBJ1-5; D gene ambiguous. Germline V gene sequence: CDR1 MNHEY, CDR2 SMNVEV (reference sequence). Between the trimmed V and J ends, which lost 0 bases and 6 bases, there was a span of 6 bases. The CDR3 contains 13 residues. CDR3 bases: TGTGCCAGCAGTTTATCTACGGTTCAGCCCCAGCATTTT. Its protein product is CASSLSTVQPQHF.

This sequence joins TRBV6-2 or TRBV6-3 and TRBJ1-5; 12 nucleotides align to TRBD1. Germline values: CDR1 MNHEY, CDR2 SVGEGT. The CDR3 sequence is 14 residues long. V lost 8 bases, J lost 6 bases, and 5 bases stayed unmatched. The CDR3 here is CASVGTGGRQPQHF. The CDR3 coding sequence is TGTGCCAGCGTTGGGACAGGGGGCCGTCAGCCCCAGCATTTT.

The V and J genes are TRBV4-2 and TRBJ2-2; D call uncertain. The CDR3 is 17 amino acids. Per germline, CDR1 LGHNA and CDR2 YNFKEQ. Trimming took off 0 bases at V and 5 bases at J, with 16 bases between the two ends. This CDR3 reads CASSQERGKRGTGELFF. Here the CDR3 DNA reads TGTGCCAGCAGCCAAGAAAGAGGAAAGCGAGGTACCGGGGAGCTGTTTTTT.

This chain joins TRBV13 and TRBJ2-3; TRBD1 is a possible D gene (5 bases). Trimming took 3 bases from V and 4 from J, leaving 11 bases between them. Germline loops: CDR1 PRHDT, CDR2 FYEKMQ (reference sequence). CDR3 length equals 14 residues. The chain's CDR3 is CASSFEQDSDTQYF. CDR3 DNA: TGTGCCAGCAGCTTTGAACAGGATTCAGATACGCAGTATTTT.

The chain uses TRBV6-2 or TRBV6-3 and TRBJ2-7; 9 bases fit TRBD1. The V segment lost 7 bases and the J segment 3 bases; nucleotides outside the gene matches: 4. Germline V gene lookup returns CDR1 MNHEY and CDR2 SVGEGT. This CDR3 spans 13 amino acids. As DNA, the CDR3 is TGTGCCAGCAATCCGGGACAGGGCTACGAGCAGTACTTC. Protein: CASNPGQGYEQYF.

This clonotype has more than one count but fewer than ten. CDR3 protein: CSAHTTGTNGYTF. The CDR3 coding sequence is TGCAGTGCTCATACGACAGGGACCAATGGCTACACCTTC. V is TRBV20-1 and J is TRBJ1-2, with TRBD1 identical over 7 bases. CDR1 and CDR2 (germline): DFQATT, SNEGSKA (reference sequence). This CDR3 contains 13 residues. The trim removed 5 bases at V and 6 bases at J, leaving 9 bases unmatched.

The chain carries TRBV11-2 and TRBJ2-4; no clear D. The assigned J gene may be wrong: the sequence end matches TRBJ2-7 better. CDR1 and CDR2 (germline): SGHAT, FQNNGV. The CDR3 sequence is 13 residues long. The CDR3 coding sequence is TGTGCCAGCAGCTTAGATCCGCCCTACGAGCAGTACTTC. Translation gives CASSLDPPYEQYF.

This clonotype was observed at least ten times. The rearrangement joins TRBV12-3 or TRBV12-4 to TRBJ2-7; 12 bases match TRBD2. The trim removed 6 bases at V and 5 bases at J, leaving 8 bases unmatched. The CDR3 runs to 15 residues. The CDR3 reads CASRPQTSGSHEQYF. The CDR3 bases are TGTGCCAGCAGGCCCCAGACTAGCGGGAGTCACGAGCAGTACTTC.

The sample holds one count of this clonotype. This chain joins TRBV27 and TRBJ1-2; tentatively, D is TRBD1 (5 bases). Germline CDR1 and CDR2: MNHEY and SMNVEV (reference sequence). Deletions cut 4 bases from V and 0 bases from J, with 12 bases between. This CDR3 region has 15 residues. CDR3 DNA sequence: TGTGCCAGCAGTTCCAACAGGTTGACTAACTATGGCTACACCTTC. Translation: CASSSNRLTNYGYTF.

The chain uses TRBV20-1 and TRBJ2-1; 7 nucleotides match TRBD2. The CDR3 sequence is 16 residues long. V dropped 5 bases and J dropped 8; count of bases not matched to a gene: 18. The germline gives CDR1 DFQATT, CDR2 SNEGSKA (reference sequence). Written as DNA, the CDR3 is TGCAGTGCTTCGGCCCCCGGGAGGAACATACTCGATGAGCAGTTCTTC. Protein product: CSASAPGRNILDEQFF.

In this sample, this clonotype turned up once. V is TRBV2 and J is TRBJ2-7; 8 positions match TRBD1. CDR1 is SNHLY, CDR2 FYNNEI, per germline. The junction had 10 bases not matched to a gene; V was cut back by 7 bases and J by 2 bases. The CDR3 is made up of 15 amino acids. CDR3 DNA sequence: TGTGCCAGCAACGACCCGGGACAGGCACCCTACGAGCAGTACTTC. Translated: CASNDPGQAPYEQYF.

The rearrangement links TRBV7-2 to TRBJ2-5, with 8 bases lining up with TRBD2. Germline-derived CDR1 and CDR2 are SGHTA and FQGNSA. Losses at the gene ends were 2 bases for V and 2 bases for J; bases not matched to a gene: 10. This CDR3 contains 17 residues. CDR3 region: CASSLFATSGSQETQYF. In DNA form, the CDR3 reads TGTGCCAGCAGCTTATTCGCAACTAGCGGAAGTCAAGAGACCCAGTACTTC.

The chain combines TRBV7-9 with TRBJ1-4; D is uncertain. This CDR3 has 16 residues. V was shortened by 1 base and J by 0 bases, with 9 bases between the two germline ends. Germline lookup yields CDR1 SEHNR and CDR2 FQNEAQ (reference sequence). The CDR3 region is CASSLGYIATNEKLFF. DNA for the CDR3: TGTGCCAGCAGCTTAGGTTACATCGCAACTAATGAAAAACTGTTTTTT.

The V call is TRBV12-5, the J call TRBJ2-3; 7 nucleotides align to TRBD1. The CDR3 sequence is 15 residues long. V trimming: 6 bases; J trimming: 4 bases; junction bases outside the gene matches: 10. Germline V gene lookup returns CDR1 LGHNT and CDR2 FRNRAP. The CDR3 DNA follows: TGTGCTAGTGGCGGACAACTCACAGGGGCAGATACGCAGTATTTT. Protein product: CASGGQLTGADTQYF.

The chain has TRBV6-2 or TRBV6-3 and TRBJ2-2; 8 positions agree with TRBD1. V trimming: 7 bases; J trimming: 4 bases; junction bases outside the gene matches: 5. Germline V gene lookup returns CDR1 MNHEY and CDR2 SVGEGT. This CDR3 comprises 14 residues. The CDR3 here is CASTGTGPTGELFF. CDR3 bases: TGTGCCAGCACAGGGACAGGACCCACCGGGGAGCTGTTTTTT.

In its sample, this clonotype was seen once. J is TRBJ1-1 and V is TRBV20-1; TRBD1 aligns across 10 bases. V dropped 2 bases and J dropped 5; count of bases not matched to a gene: 5. The CDR3 loop spans 14 amino acids. Per the germline V gene, CDR1 is DFQATT and CDR2 is SNEGSKA (reference sequence). CDR3 amino acids: CSARMTGGVTEAFF. The CDR3 bases are TGCAGTGCTAGAATGACAGGGGGCGTAACTGAAGCTTTCTTT.

There are a few counts of this clonotype. V usage is TRBV5-1 and J usage is TRBJ2-6; D gene uncertain. V shed 0 bases and J shed 1 base, with 11 bases lying between them. Germline values: CDR1 SGHRS, CDR2 YFSETQ. The CDR3 spans 17 residues. The CDR3 sequence: CASSLEVTLSGANVLTF. Written as DNA, the CDR3 is TGCGCCAGCAGCTTGGAGGTAACCCTTTCTGGGGCCAACGTCCTGACTTTC.

The rearrangement links TRBV11-2 to TRBJ2-7; D not resolved. This CDR3 has 15 residues. Germline V lookup: CDR1 SGHAT, CDR2 FQNNGV. Trimming shortened V by 0 bases and J by 4 bases, and 13 bases separated the two germline ends. The CDR3 loop reads CASSLDSESLYEQYF. CDR3 nucleotides: TGTGCCAGCAGCTTAGACTCTGAGAGTCTTTACGAGCAGTACTTC.

The chain combines TRBV7-2 with TRBJ2-3, with TRBD2 matching over 8 bases. There are 17 residues in the CDR3. CDR1 is SGHTA, CDR2 FQGNSA, per germline. V lost 4 bases and J lost 0; bases outside the gene matches: 9. CDR3 bases: TGTGCCAGCAGCTCCCAGGCTAGCGGGTCAAGCACAGATACGCAGTATTTT. This translates into CASSSQASGSSTDTQYF.

This clonotype came up a few times. This chain uses TRBV10-3 with TRBJ1-5; tentative D call: TRBD1 (5 bases). Looked up from germline, CDR1 is ENHRY and CDR2 is SYGVKD. The CDR3 has 14 residues. Deletions cut 8 bases from V and 6 bases from J, with 17 bases between. The DNA of the CDR3 is TGTGCCATCTCATCGGACGGGGGGATTCAGCCCCAGCATTTT. Translated: CAISSDGGIQPQHF.

The chain uses TRBV10-3 and TRBJ2-3; D might be TRBD2 (5 bases). The CDR3 sequence is 18 residues long. Looked up from germline, CDR1 is ENHRY and CDR2 is SYGVKD. V lost 6 bases and J lost 6, with 28 bases in between. CDR3 coding DNA: TGTGCCATCAGGAGTTCGGGGAACACCCGAAATCATCAGGATACGCAGTATTTT. Translating it yields CAIRSSGNTRNHQDTQYF.

The chain combines TRBV4-2 with TRBJ2-6; 12 positions agree with TRBD1. The CDR3 loop spans 19 amino acids. Losses at the gene ends were 0 bases for V and 0 bases for J; bases not matched to a gene: 3. The germline gives CDR1 LGHNA, CDR2 YNFKEQ. The CDR3 sequence is CASSQDGTGGFSGANVLTF. In DNA, the CDR3 is TGTGCCAGCAGCCAAGACGGGACAGGGGGCTTCTCTGGGGCCAACGTCCTGACTTTC.

V usage is TRBV29-1 and J usage is TRBJ2-4; D unclear. V lost 3 bases and J lost 5, with 8 bases in between. The CDR3 has 12 amino acids. Germline V gives CDR1 SQVTM, CDR2 ANQGSEA. CDR3 sequence (DNA): TGCAGCGTTGAGGACGGACAAAACATTCAGTACTTC. Translation: CSVEDGQNIQYF. The whole variable domain, remainder taken from reference TRBV29-1 and TRBJ2-4, is SAVISQKPSRDICQRGTSLTIQCQVDSQVTMMFWYRQQPGQSLTLIATANQGSEATYESGFVIDKFPISRPNLTFSTLTVSNMSPEDSSIYLCSVEDGQNIQYFGAGTRLSVL.